Listed below are T cell receptor beta chains from one sample, sequenced in a study of blood T cell repertoires in COVID-19. Measured with immunoSEQ multiplex PCR; TCRdb has only the in-frame clones, and not every one. The repertoire has tens of thousands of clones, 77% of them found once; the top ten carry about 19%. Source material: peripheral blood. These receptors came from a human donor with active or convalescent COVID-19. The donor label of this sample is uncertain. Both conserved end residues are part of each CDR3. Each record gives: D gene, V gene, J gene, clone size, CDR3 protein, CDR3 DNA. A D gene is named only where the DNA matches it firmly. Size is omitted from some rows. Given values are once, few, many or a class for expanded clones.

D: NA; V: TRBV4-3; J: TRBJ1-4; size: NA; CDR3: CASSQDPGGTNEKLFF; DNA: TGCGCCAGCAGCCAAGACCCAGGTGGAACTAATGAAAAACTGTTTTTT
D: NA; V: TRBV29-1; J: TRBJ2-7; size: NA; CDR3: CSVDAGYYEQYF; DNA: TGCAGCGTTGATGCGGGGTACTACGAGCAGTACTTC
D: TRBD2; V: TRBV24-1; J: TRBJ2-3; size: NA; CDR3: CATSDRGTSGNSDTQYF; DNA: TGTGCCACCAGTGATCGAGGGACTAGCGGGAATTCAGATACGCAGTATTTT
D: NA; V: TRBV5-1; J: TRBJ2-1; size: many; CDR3: CASSLPGNNEQFF; DNA: TGCGCCAGCAGCTTGCCGGGGAACAATGAGCAGTTCTTC
D: TRBD2; V: TRBV5-8; J: TRBJ2-1; size: NA; CDR3: CASSLEPSGPGFF; DNA: TGTGCCAGCAGCTTGGAGCCTAGCGGACCGGGATTCTTC
D: NA; V: TRBV7-9; J: TRBJ2-7; size: NA; CDR3: CASILSGKRDEQYF; DNA: TGTGCCAGCATCCTTTCAGGGAAACGGGACGAGCAGTACTTC
D: NA; V: TRBV7-2; J: TRBJ1-2; size: once; CDR3: CASSLQNDYGYTF; DNA: TGTGCCAGCAGCTTACAGAACGACTATGGCTACACCTTC
D: NA; V: TRBV28; J: TRBJ2-7; size: NA; CDR3: CASSFGGIRSYEQYF; DNA: TGTGCCAGCAGTTTTGGGGGGATCCGTTCCTACGAGCAGTACTTC
D: TRBD2; V: TRBV3-1/TRBV3-2; J: TRBJ2-3; size: medium-sized; CDR3: CASSYSGSTDTQYF; DNA: TGTGCCAGCAGCTATAGCGGGAGCACAGATACGCAGTATTTT
D: TRBD1; V: TRBV27; J: TRBJ1-5; size: NA; CDR3: CASSVTGGANGQPQHF; DNA: TGTGCCAGCAGCGTAACAGGGGGCGCCAATGGTCAGCCCCAGCATTTT
D: NA; V: TRBV5-4; J: TRBJ1-4; size: NA; CDR3: CASSLEGALSEKLFF; DNA: TGTGCCAGCAGCTTGGAAGGGGCGCTTAGTGAAAAACTGTTTTTT
D: TRBD1; V: TRBV30; J: TRBJ1-1; size: few; CDR3: CAWSTTGKTEAFF; DNA: TGTGCCTGGAGCACGACAGGGAAAACTGAAGCTTTCTTT
D: NA; V: TRBV24-1; J: TRBJ1-2; size: NA; CDR3: CATSDPYGYTF; DNA: TGTGCCACCAGTGACCCTTATGGCTACACCTTC
D: TRBD1; V: TRBV25-1; J: TRBJ1-1; size: NA; CDR3: CASLDRVTEAFF; DNA: TGTGCCAGCTTGGACAGGGTCACTGAAGCTTTCTTT
D: NA; V: TRBV2; J: TRBJ2-2; size: NA; CDR3: CASRRDITGELFF; DNA: TGTGCCAGCAGACGGGACATCACCGGGGAGCTGTTTTTT
D: NA; V: TRBV7-9; J: TRBJ2-3; size: NA; CDR3: CASSLGSGDTQYF; DNA: TGTGCCAGCAGCTTAGGATCGGGAGATACGCAGTATTTT
D: NA; V: TRBV7-9; J: TRBJ2-2; size: NA; CDR3: CASSLARLGELFF; DNA: TGTGCCAGCAGCTTAGCGAGGCTCGGGGAGCTGTTTTTT
D: NA; V: TRBV18; J: TRBJ1-5; size: NA; CDR3: CASSATGGNQPQHF; DNA: TGTGCCAGCTCAGCCACTGGAGGGAATCAGCCCCAGCATTTT
D: TRBD1; V: TRBV5-1; J: TRBJ1-6; size: NA; CDR3: CASSLRRGRSYNSPLHF; DNA: TGCGCCAGCAGCTTGAGGAGGGGGCGCTCCTATAATTCACCCCTCCACTTT
D: TRBD1; V: TRBV5-4; J: TRBJ1-5; size: NA; CDR3: CASSDRERGNQPQHF; DNA: TGTGCCAGCAGCGACAGGGAAAGGGGCAATCAGCCCCAGCATTTT
D: NA; V: TRBV27; J: TRBJ1-2; size: NA; CDR3: CASSSNNPGLPYGYTF; DNA: TGTGCCAGCAGTTCGAATAACCCGGGACTCCCCTATGGCTACACCTTC
D: TRBD1; V: TRBV7-6; J: TRBJ1-5; size: NA; CDR3: CASSLGQGQPQHF; DNA: TGTGCCAGCAGCTTGGGACAGGGACAGCCCCAGCATTTT
D: TRBD1; V: TRBV5-1; J: TRBJ2-2; size: NA; CDR3: CASSLGPGTGPTGELFF; DNA: TGCGCCAGCAGCTTAGGACCCGGGACAGGGCCCACCGGGGAGCTGTTTTTT
D: NA; V: TRBV7-9; J: TRBJ2-2; size: few; CDR3: CASSFPRTHRDTGELFF; DNA: TGTGCCAGCAGCTTCCCGCGGACTCATAGGGACACCGGGGAGCTGTTTTTT
D: NA; V: TRBV9; J: TRBJ1-5; size: NA; CDR3: CASSPQGNQPQHF; DNA: TGTGCCAGCAGCCCTCAGGGGAATCAGCCCCAGCATTTT
D: NA; V: TRBV2; J: TRBJ1-1; size: NA; CDR3: CASRVGRNTEAFF; DNA: TGTGCCAGCAGAGTGGGGCGGAACACTGAAGCTTTCTTT
D: TRBD2; V: TRBV10-3; J: TRBJ2-3; size: NA; CDR3: CAISESSGGSDSTDTQYF; DNA: TGTGCCATCAGTGAGTCCTCGGGAGGTTCGGATAGTACAGATACGCAGTATTTT
D: TRBD1; V: TRBV7-2; J: TRBJ2-7; size: medium-sized; CDR3: CASSLDTGTGGEQYF; DNA: TGTGCCAGCAGCTTGGACACCGGGACAGGGGGCGAGCAGTACTTC
D: NA; V: TRBV12-3/TRBV12-4; J: TRBJ1-2; size: once; CDR3: CASSLVAHGYTF; DNA: TGTGCCAGCAGTTTGGTAGCCCATGGCTACACCTTC
D: TRBD2; V: TRBV7-6; J: TRBJ2-5; size: NA; CDR3: CASNEKRTSGKETQYF; DNA: TGTGCCAGCAACGAAAAACGGACTAGCGGGAAAGAGACCCAGTACTTC
D: TRBD1; V: TRBV7-3; J: TRBJ1-2; size: many; CDR3: CASSPGQGNYGYTF; DNA: TGTGCCAGCAGCCCGGGACAGGGAAACTATGGCTACACCTTC
D: TRBD2; V: TRBV5-1; J: TRBJ2-1; size: NA; CDR3: CASSLEGGSPYNEQFF; DNA: TGCGCCAGCAGCTTGGAAGGCGGGAGCCCTTACAATGAGCAGTTCTTC
D: TRBD1; V: TRBV4-2; J: TRBJ2-3; size: NA; CDR3: CASSQAGTGDADTQYF; DNA: TGTGCCAGCAGCCAAGCCGGGACAGGGGACGCAGATACGCAGTATTTT
D: TRBD2; V: TRBV7-6; J: TRBJ2-2; size: NA; CDR3: CASSSSLGTSGNTGELFF; DNA: TGTGCCAGCAGCTCCAGCCTTGGGACTAGCGGAAACACCGGGGAGCTGTTTTTT
D: TRBD2; V: TRBV10-3; J: TRBJ2-3; size: NA; CDR3: CAISASGSTDTQYF; DNA: TGTGCCATCAGTGCTAGCGGGAGTACAGATACGCAGTATTTT
D: NA; V: TRBV3-1/TRBV3-2; J: TRBJ2-7; size: NA; CDR3: CASSQVAVGTYEQYF; DNA: TGTGCCAGCAGCCAAGTTGCGGTCGGAACCTACGAGCAGTACTTC
D: NA; V: TRBV10-3; J: TRBJ2-2; size: once; CDR3: CAIRGATGELFF; DNA: TGTGCCATCAGGGGGGCCACCGGGGAGCTGTTTTTT
D: NA; V: TRBV3-1/TRBV3-2; J: TRBJ1-3; size: NA; CDR3: CASSQVPQGTGNTIYF; DNA: TGTGCCAGCAGCCAGGTACCCCAGGGGACTGGAAACACCATATATTTT
D: TRBD2; V: TRBV9; J: TRBJ2-5; size: once; CDR3: CASSLSVGGLAQETQYF; DNA: TGTGCCAGCAGCCTCTCTGTGGGGGGACTAGCCCAAGAGACCCAGTACTTC
D: NA; V: TRBV9; J: TRBJ2-1; size: NA; CDR3: CASGGPTFREQFF; DNA: TGTGCCAGTGGAGGCCCTACGTTTCGTGAGCAGTTCTTC
D: NA; V: TRBV9; J: TRBJ1-3; size: NA; CDR3: CASSVARSSGNTIYF; DNA: TGTGCCAGCAGCGTAGCGCGAAGCTCTGGAAACACCATATATTTT
D: TRBD1; V: TRBV4-3; J: TRBJ2-1; size: NA; CDR3: CASSQAPGQGPYNEQFF; DNA: TGCGCCAGCAGCCAAGCCCCGGGACAGGGTCCCTACAATGAGCAGTTCTTC
D: NA; V: TRBV4-1; J: TRBJ2-2; size: few; CDR3: CASSIHGELFF; DNA: TGCGCCAGCAGCATCCACGGGGAGCTGTTTTTT
D: TRBD1; V: TRBV2; J: TRBJ1-5; size: NA; CDR3: CASRPGQGSQPQHF; DNA: TGTGCCAGCAGACCGGGACAGGGAAGTCAGCCCCAGCATTTT
D: NA; V: TRBV6-5; J: TRBJ1-1; size: NA; CDR3: CASSYSRGRNTEAFF; DNA: TGTGCCAGCAGTTACTCTAGGGGGAGAAACACTGAAGCTTTCTTT
D: TRBD1; V: TRBV9; J: TRBJ2-7; size: NA; CDR3: CASSVATGGYEQYF; DNA: TGTGCCAGCAGCGTGGCGACAGGGGGGTACGAGCAGTACTTC
D: NA; V: TRBV9; J: TRBJ1-3; size: NA; CDR3: CASSVAGARGAAGNTIYF; DNA: TGTGCCAGCAGCGTAGCTGGGGCCAGGGGCGCGGCGGGAAACACCATATATTTT